These T cell receptor beta chains were read from a single sample in a study of CD8 T cells in Susac syndrome. MiXCR, run by TCRdb on the immunoSEQ multiplex PCR reads, gives a single entry per CDR3 protein. The sample lists about 140,000 distinct CDR3 sequences; around 95% were seen once. The sample was CD4+ T cells from PBMCs. These receptor sequences come from a human donor with multiple sclerosis. CDR3s include the opening cysteine and the closing phenylalanine or tryptophan. The D gene is left open where the match is weak. Some rows have no size entry. The others give once, few or many, or a class for an expanded clone.

>TRBJ2-6|NA|once|TRBV7-9
CASSRQPGISGANVLTF
TGTGCCAGCAGCCGCCAACCGGGGATCTCTGGGGCCAACGTCCTGACTTTC
>TRBJ2-1|NA|NA|TRBV19
CASSIDGEEQFF
TGTGCCAGTAGTATAGATGGAGAAGAGCAGTTCTTC
>TRBJ1-1|NA|NA|TRBV30
CAWSRDRAEAFF
TGTGCCTGGAGTCGAGACAGAGCTGAAGCTTTCTTT
>TRBJ2-2|NA|NA|TRBV7-2
CASSRPGAGELFF
TGTGCCAGCAGCCGGCCGGGAGCCGGGGAGCTGTTTTTT
>TRBJ2-3|NA|NA|TRBV20-1
CSASLTTSTDTQYF
TGCAGTGCTAGCCTGACTACAAGCACAGATACGCAGTATTTT
>TRBJ2-2|TRBD2|NA|TRBV29-1
CSVEAGTRAGELFF
TGCAGCGTTGAAGCCGGGACTAGGGCCGGGGAGCTGTTTTTT
>TRBJ2-1|TRBD2|NA|TRBV24-1
CATSDFSGRRTYNEQFF
TGTGCCACCAGTGATTTTAGCGGGAGGCGAACTTACAATGAGCAGTTCTTC
>TRBJ2-5|TRBD2|NA|TRBV9
CASAIGTSGEMTQYF
TGTGCCAGCGCCATAGGGACTAGCGGAGAGATGACCCAGTACTTC
>TRBJ1-2|NA|NA|TRBV18
CASSPQTSYGYTF
TGTGCCAGCTCACCTCAGACGTCATATGGCTACACCTTC
>TRBJ1-5|NA|NA|TRBV28
CASTPGVVGNQPQHF
TGTGCCAGCACTCCCGGGGTTGTCGGCAATCAGCCCCAGCATTTT
>TRBJ2-3|NA|NA|TRBV4-3
CASSLSGEGTDTQYF
TGCGCCAGCAGCCTTTCGGGGGAGGGCACAGATACGCAGTATTTT
>TRBJ2-7|NA|NA|TRBV30
CAWSRQDAPYEQYF
TGTGCCTGGAGTCGACAGGACGCCCCCTACGAGCAGTACTTC
>TRBJ2-7|NA|NA|TRBV3-1
CASSQERLKPYF
TGTGCCAGCAGCCAAGAACGACTAAAGCCGTACTTC
>TRBJ2-3|TRBD1|NA|TRBV3-1
CASRPGTGGIDTQYF
TGTGCCAGCAGACCCGGGACAGGGGGCATAGATACGCAGTATTTT
>TRBJ2-1|NA|NA|TRBV19
CASSPLGGEQFF
TGTGCCAGTAGTCCACTAGGGGGTGAGCAGTTCTTC
>TRBJ2-3|TRBD2|NA|TRBV7-9
CASSGRDSGGPRGGDTQYF
TGTGCCAGCAGCGGAAGGGATAGCGGGGGGCCTAGGGGTGGAGATACGCAGTATTTT
>TRBJ1-5|TRBD1|NA|TRBV19
CASSNDRGQGNQPQHF
TGTGCCAGTAGTAACGACAGGGGGCAGGGCAATCAGCCCCAGCATTTT
>TRBJ2-3|TRBD2|NA|TRBV13
CASSLGLAAGTDTQYF
TGTGCCAGCAGCTTAGGCCTAGCGGCCGGCACAGATACGCAGTATTTT
>TRBJ1-2|NA|NA|TRBV9
CASSVETERKGRDGYTF
TGTGCCAGCAGCGTAGAGACAGAGCGAAAAGGGCGTGATGGCTACACCTTC
>TRBJ2-5|NA|once|TRBV29-1
CSVVKGVGETQYF
TGCAGCGTTGTTAAGGGGGTTGGGGAGACCCAGTACTTC
>TRBJ1-1|NA|NA|TRBV29-1
CSVEIQTNTEAFF
TGCAGCGTTGAAATACAGACTAACACTGAAGCTTTCTTT
>TRBJ2-5|TRBD1|NA|TRBV6-6
CASSYDRAQETQYF
TGTGCCAGCAGTTACGACAGGGCCCAAGAGACCCAGTACTTC
>TRBJ2-1|NA|NA|TRBV4-2
CASSQAVGAADSNEQFF
TGTGCCAGCAGCCAAGCCGTTGGGGCTGCGGATTCCAATGAGCAGTTCTTC
>TRBJ2-5|NA|NA|TRBV5-4
CASTREQETQYF
TGTGCCAGCACGAGGGAACAAGAGACCCAGTACTTC
>TRBJ2-1|NA|NA|TRBV7-9
CASSFRQFNEQFF
TGTGCCAGCAGCTTCCGACAGTTCAATGAGCAGTTCTTC
>TRBJ2-3|NA|NA|TRBV6-5
CASSRTETSTDTQYF
TGTGCCAGCAGCCGGACAGAGACAAGCACAGATACGCAGTATTTT
>TRBJ2-7|NA|NA|TRBV7-2
CASSLKAPHEQYF
TGTGCCAGCAGCTTAAAGGCACCCCACGAGCAGTACTTC
>TRBJ2-1|NA|NA|TRBV25-1
CASSGGTATGSEQFF
TGTGCCAGCAGTGGAGGGACCGCAACGGGAAGTGAGCAGTTCTTC
>TRBJ1-5|NA|NA|TRBV20-1
CSATRGVGNQPQHF
TGCAGTGCTACCAGGGGTGTTGGCAATCAGCCCCAGCATTTT
>TRBJ1-4|NA|NA|TRBV7-2
CASSLGSGTTNEKLFF
TGTGCCAGCAGCTTAGGTTCCGGCACAACTAATGAAAAACTGTTTTTT
>TRBJ2-6|NA|NA|TRBV20-1
CSASREAGANVLTF
TGCAGTGCTAGTAGAGAAGCCGGGGCCAACGTCCTGACTTTC
>TRBJ2-7|TRBD1|NA|TRBV30
CAWSPDRAHEQYF
TGTGCCTGGAGCCCTGACAGGGCCCACGAGCAGTACTTC
>TRBJ2-1|NA|NA|TRBV5-1
CASSLVPHNEQFF
TGCGCCAGCAGCTTGGTGCCTCACAATGAGCAGTTCTTC
>TRBJ2-5|NA|NA|TRBV3-1
CASSPRTLAAQETQYF
TGTGCCAGCAGCCCTCGTACCTTAGCAGCACAAGAGACCCAGTACTTC
>TRBJ2-3|TRBD1|NA|TRBV12-3/TRBV12-4
CASSRGQGTADTQYF
TGTGCCAGCAGCCGCGGACAGGGGACCGCAGATACGCAGTATTTT
>TRBJ1-5|NA|NA|TRBV28
CASSTAGINQPQHF
TGTGCCAGCAGTACGGCAGGGATTAATCAGCCCCAGCATTTT
>TRBJ2-1|TRBD2|NA|TRBV20-1
CSARTWPATSGLDEQFF
TGCAGTGCTAGAACCTGGCCCGCGACTAGCGGGCTCGATGAGCAGTTCTTC
>TRBJ1-1|NA|NA|TRBV6-1
CASSEKTNTEAFF
TGTGCCAGCAGTGAAAAGACGAACACTGAAGCTTTCTTT
>TRBJ1-2|NA|NA|TRBV24-1
CATSDLGQNGYTF
TGTGCCACCAGTGATTTAGGGCAGAATGGCTACACCTTC
>TRBJ1-2|TRBD1|NA|TRBV12-3/TRBV12-4
CASSSRTGSYGYTF
TGTGCCAGCAGCTCTCGGACAGGGTCCTATGGCTACACCTTC
>TRBJ2-1|NA|few|TRBV7-9
CASSHSGGNEQFF
TGTGCCAGCAGTCACTCCGGCGGCAATGAGCAGTTCTTC
>TRBJ2-3|TRBD1|NA|TRBV29-1
CSVERTGSSDTQYF
TGCAGCGTTGAACGGACAGGGAGTTCAGATACGCAGTATTTT
>TRBJ2-2|NA|NA|TRBV28
CATEAGLRDTGELFF
TGTGCCACCGAGGCCGGGCTCAGGGACACCGGGGAGCTGTTTTTT
>TRBJ2-4|TRBD2|NA|TRBV2
CASSDSLAGGWGNIQYF
TGTGCCAGCAGTGATAGTCTAGCGGGAGGGTGGGGAAACATTCAGTACTTC
>TRBJ2-7|NA|once|TRBV28
CASNPNPSSYEQYF
TGTGCCAGCAACCCCAACCCGAGCTCCTACGAGCAGTACTTC
>TRBJ2-7|NA|NA|TRBV15
CATSRGSFYEQYF
TGTGCCACCAGCAGAGGATCTTTCTACGAGCAGTACTTC
>TRBJ2-5|NA|NA|TRBV24-1
CATSDIGGPYQETQYF
TGTGCCACCAGTGATATAGGGGGACCCTACCAAGAGACCCAGTACTTC
>TRBJ2-3|NA|NA|TRBV18
CASSPNPGTTDTQYF
TGTGCCAGCTCACCCAACCCGGGGACTACAGATACGCAGTATTTT
>TRBJ2-2|TRBD1|NA|TRBV7-9
CASSLGAWDREAGELFF
TGTGCCAGCAGCTTAGGAGCCTGGGACAGGGAGGCCGGGGAGCTGTTTTTT
>TRBJ2-7|NA|NA|TRBV21-1
CASTAGEIRSYEQYF
TGTGCCAGCACGGCGGGAGAGATACGATCCTACGAGCAGTACTTC
>TRBJ1-2|TRBD1|NA|TRBV7-9
CASSLVPQTGGNYGYTF
TGTGCCAGCAGCTTAGTCCCTCAAACAGGGGGGAACTATGGCTACACCTTC
>TRBJ2-7|NA|NA|TRBV3-1
CASSPDGPIGEQYF
TGTGCCAGCAGCCCGGACGGTCCAATCGGGGAGCAGTACTTC
>TRBJ2-7|TRBD2|NA|TRBV3-1
CASSQDGSGRSYEQYF
TGTGCCAGCAGCCAAGATGGGAGCGGGAGGTCCTACGAGCAGTACTTC
>TRBJ2-3|NA|NA|TRBV19
CASSIELERDTQYF
TGTGCCAGTAGTATAGAACTCGAAAGAGATACGCAGTATTTT
>TRBJ2-7|NA|NA|TRBV12-3/TRBV12-4
CASGRLAQHPGQYF
TGTGCCAGCGGTCGCTTAGCTCAGCACCCTGGGCAGTACTTC
>TRBJ2-7|TRBD2|NA|TRBV29-1
CSAARGDYEQYF
TGCAGCGCCGCCCGGGGGGACTACGAGCAGTACTTC